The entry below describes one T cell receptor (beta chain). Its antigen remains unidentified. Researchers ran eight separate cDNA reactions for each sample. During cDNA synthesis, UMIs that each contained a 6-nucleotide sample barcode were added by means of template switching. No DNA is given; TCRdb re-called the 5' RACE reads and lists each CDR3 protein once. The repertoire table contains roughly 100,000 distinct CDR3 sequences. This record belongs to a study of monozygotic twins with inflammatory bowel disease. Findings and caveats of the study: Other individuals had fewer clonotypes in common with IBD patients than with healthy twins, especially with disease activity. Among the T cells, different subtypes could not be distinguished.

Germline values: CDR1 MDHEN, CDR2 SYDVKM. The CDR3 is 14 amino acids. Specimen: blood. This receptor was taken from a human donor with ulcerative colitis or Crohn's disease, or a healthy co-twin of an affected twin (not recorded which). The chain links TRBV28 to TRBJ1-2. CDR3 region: CASSADGDSYGYTF.